The entry below gives a single T cell receptor beta chain sequence along with its context. Looked up from germline, CDR1 is SNHLY and CDR2 is FYNNEI. The CDR3 is made up of 16 amino acids. J lost 3 bases, V lost 5 bases, and 7 bases had no gene match. Authors' analysis steps: Quantification of nucleated cells was approximated via reference gene primer amplification. Measured with immunoSEQ multiplex PCR; TCRdb has only the in-frame clones, and not every one. That table supplies the V and J calls and clone size; D and trimming were determined from the DNA. Of tens of thousands of clones detected, approximately 90% appear once; the ten largest clones hold 4.5% to 5.5%. This entry comes from a study of blood T cell repertoires in COVID-19. Study context: Acute-phase and convalescent COVID-19 samples originated in the United States, Italy and Spain. T cells, B-cell-depleted T cells, or PBMCs supplied cDNA or gDNA.

The source is a woman aged 60 to 75 with active COVID-19. This sequence joins TRBV2 and TRBJ2-1; 10 positions match TRBD2. The sequencing sample was made of peripheral blood. CDR3: CASSRIAGGGYNEQFF. The CDR3 DNA reads TGTGCCAGCAGTCGGATAGCGGGAGGAGGCTACAATGAGCAGTTCTTC.